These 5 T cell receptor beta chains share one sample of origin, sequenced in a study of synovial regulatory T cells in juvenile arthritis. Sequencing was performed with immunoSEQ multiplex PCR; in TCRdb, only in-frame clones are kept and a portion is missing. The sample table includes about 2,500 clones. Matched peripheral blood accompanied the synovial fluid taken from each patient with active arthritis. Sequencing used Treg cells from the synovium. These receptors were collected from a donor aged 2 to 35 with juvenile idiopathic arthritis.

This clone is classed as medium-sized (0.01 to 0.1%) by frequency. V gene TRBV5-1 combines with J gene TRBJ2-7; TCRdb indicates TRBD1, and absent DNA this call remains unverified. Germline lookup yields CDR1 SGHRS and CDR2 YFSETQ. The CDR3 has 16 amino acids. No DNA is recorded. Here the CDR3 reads CASSLGVDRMVDEQYF.

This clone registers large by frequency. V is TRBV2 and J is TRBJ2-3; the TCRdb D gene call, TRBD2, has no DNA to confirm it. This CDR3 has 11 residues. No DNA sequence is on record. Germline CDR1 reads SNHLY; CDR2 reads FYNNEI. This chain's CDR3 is CASVLEDTQYF.

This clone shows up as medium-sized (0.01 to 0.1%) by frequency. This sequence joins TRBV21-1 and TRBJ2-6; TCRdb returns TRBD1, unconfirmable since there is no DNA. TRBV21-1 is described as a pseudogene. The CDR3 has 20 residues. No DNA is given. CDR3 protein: CASSKGVGPGAHSGANVLTF.

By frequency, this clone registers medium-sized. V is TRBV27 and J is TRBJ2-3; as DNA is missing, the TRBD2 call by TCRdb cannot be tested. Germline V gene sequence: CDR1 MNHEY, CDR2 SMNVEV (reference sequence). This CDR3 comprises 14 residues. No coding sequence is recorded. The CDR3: CASSEAGGTDTQYF.

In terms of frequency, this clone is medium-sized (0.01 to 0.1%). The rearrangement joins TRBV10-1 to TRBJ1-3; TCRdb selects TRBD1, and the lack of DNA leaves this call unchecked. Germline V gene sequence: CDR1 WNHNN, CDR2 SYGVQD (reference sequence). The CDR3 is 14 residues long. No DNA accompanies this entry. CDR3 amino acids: CATRPWTGGNTIYF.